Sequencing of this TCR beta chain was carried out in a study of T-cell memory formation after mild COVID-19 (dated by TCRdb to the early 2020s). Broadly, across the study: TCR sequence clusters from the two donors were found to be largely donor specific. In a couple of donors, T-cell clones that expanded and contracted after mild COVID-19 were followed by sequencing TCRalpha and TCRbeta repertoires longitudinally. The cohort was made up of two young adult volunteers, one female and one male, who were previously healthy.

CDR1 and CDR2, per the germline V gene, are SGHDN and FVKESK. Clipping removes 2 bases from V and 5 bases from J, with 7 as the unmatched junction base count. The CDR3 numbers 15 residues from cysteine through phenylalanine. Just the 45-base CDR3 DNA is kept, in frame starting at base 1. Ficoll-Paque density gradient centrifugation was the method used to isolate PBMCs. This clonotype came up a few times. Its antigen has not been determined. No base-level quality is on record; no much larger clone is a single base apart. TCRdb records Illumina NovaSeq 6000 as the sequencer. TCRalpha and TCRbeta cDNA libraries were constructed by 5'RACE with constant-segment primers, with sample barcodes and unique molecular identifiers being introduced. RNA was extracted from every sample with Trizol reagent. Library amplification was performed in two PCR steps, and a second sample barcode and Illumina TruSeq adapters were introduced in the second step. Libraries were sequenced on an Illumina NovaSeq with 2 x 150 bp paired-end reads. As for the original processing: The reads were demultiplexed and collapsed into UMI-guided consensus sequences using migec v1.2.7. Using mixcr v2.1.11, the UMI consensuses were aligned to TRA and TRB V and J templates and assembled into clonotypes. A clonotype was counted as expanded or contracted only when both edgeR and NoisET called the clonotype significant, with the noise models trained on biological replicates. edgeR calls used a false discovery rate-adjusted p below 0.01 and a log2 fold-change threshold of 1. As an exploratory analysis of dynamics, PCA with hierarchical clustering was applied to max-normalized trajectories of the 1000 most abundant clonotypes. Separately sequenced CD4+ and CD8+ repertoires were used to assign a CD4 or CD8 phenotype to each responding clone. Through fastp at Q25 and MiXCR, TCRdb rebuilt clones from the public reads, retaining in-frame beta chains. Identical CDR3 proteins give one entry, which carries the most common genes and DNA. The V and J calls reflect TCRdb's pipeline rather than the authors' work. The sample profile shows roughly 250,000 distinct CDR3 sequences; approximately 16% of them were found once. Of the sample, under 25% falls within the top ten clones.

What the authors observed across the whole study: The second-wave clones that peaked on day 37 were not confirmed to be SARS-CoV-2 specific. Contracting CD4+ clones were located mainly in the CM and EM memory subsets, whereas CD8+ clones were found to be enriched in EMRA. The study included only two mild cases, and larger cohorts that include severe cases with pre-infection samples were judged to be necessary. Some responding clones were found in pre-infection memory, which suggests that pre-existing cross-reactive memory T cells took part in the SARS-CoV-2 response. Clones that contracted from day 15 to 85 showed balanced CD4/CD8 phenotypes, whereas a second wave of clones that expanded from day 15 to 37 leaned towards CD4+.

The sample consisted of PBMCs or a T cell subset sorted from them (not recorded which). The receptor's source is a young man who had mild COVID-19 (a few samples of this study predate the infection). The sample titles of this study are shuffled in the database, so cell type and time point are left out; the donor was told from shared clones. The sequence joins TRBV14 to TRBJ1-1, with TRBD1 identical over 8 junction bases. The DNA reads TGTGCCAGCAGCCAACAGGGGGCATTGGGAACTGAAGCTTTCTTT. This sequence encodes CASSQQGALGTEAFF.